This TCR beta chain was recovered during a study of long-term antiretroviral therapy in people with HIV. United States facilities provided treatment to all participants with HIV. Study results and caveats: The data indicate that diversity increased after ART but remained below transplant donor controls. Whichever time point was examined, clones expanded before ART dominated the repertoire. The blood, collected between about 2004 and 2018, was possibly taken under older ART regimens.

The CDR3 is made up of 13 amino acids. Germline V gene sequence: CDR1 WSHSY, CDR2 SAAADI. V lost 7 bases and J lost 6; bases outside the gene matches: 2. Of note for this clone: Antigen specificity is unknown.

A v3.0 immunoSEQ assay was performed at survey level. Libraries were prepared by immunoSEQ multiplex PCR; TCRdb keeps only in-frame clonotypes and omits some of them. This sample has 30,000 to 40,000 clones, with around 79% found just once. The sequenced sample was unsorted PBMCs, obtained 1.9 years after starting antiretroviral therapy. This sequence joins TRBV10-2 and TRBJ2-3; TRBD2 matches at 12 bases. The clonotype originates from a man between 18 and 35 years old with HIV. For the CDR3, the DNA is TGCGCCAGCACGACTAGCGGGGGCGATACGCAGTATTTT. Amino acid sequence: CASTTSGGDTQYF.